A selection of T cell receptor beta chains follows, all from one sample in a study of cytomegalovirus exposure and HLA in healthy donors. The repertoire was sequenced with immunoSEQ multiplex PCR; TCRdb's copy has only in-frame clones and lacks some. The repertoire holds around 240,000 clones, around 89% seen once, with 0.37% in the top ten. The source material was PBMCs. Source of these receptors: a woman between 18 and 30 years old in good health and CMV-seronegative. Both conserved end residues are part of each CDR3. Fields, in order: D gene, V gene, clone size, J gene, CDR3 protein, CDR3 DNA. A D gene is named only where the DNA matches it firmly. Rows give clone size only sometimes, using once, few, many, or a class for an expanded clone.

D: TRBD1
V: TRBV19
size: -
J: TRBJ2-7
CDR3: CASRGTGLGDYEQYF
DNA: TGTGCCAGTAGAGGGACAGGCCTTGGGGACTACGAGCAGTACTTC

D: TRBD1
V: TRBV28
size: once
J: TRBJ2-7
CDR3: CASRPGTGWDEQYF
DNA: TGTGCCAGCAGACCCGGGACAGGGTGGGACGAGCAGTACTTC

D: -
V: TRBV4-1
size: -
J: TRBJ1-1
CDR3: CASSQVWGISRGFEAFF
DNA: TGCGCCAGCAGCCAAGTATGGGGAATTTCCAGGGGTTTTGAAGCTTTCTTT

D: TRBD1
V: TRBV28
size: -
J: TRBJ1-1
CDR3: CASSLRGTGTEAFF
DNA: TGTGCCAGCAGTTTGAGGGGGACAGGCACTGAAGCTTTCTTT

D: -
V: TRBV19
size: -
J: TRBJ2-3
CDR3: CASSNTETDTQYF
DNA: TGTGCCAGTAGTAACACAGAGACAGATACGCAGTATTTT

D: -
V: TRBV5-1
size: -
J: TRBJ1-6
CDR3: CASSSGDPGSPLHF
DNA: TGCGCCAGCAGCTCGGGTGACCCGGGTTCACCCCTCCACTTT

D: -
V: TRBV28
size: -
J: TRBJ2-7
CDR3: CASSLWTGSHSYEQYF
DNA: TGTGCCAGCAGTTTATGGACAGGAAGTCACTCCTACGAGCAGTACTTC

D: -
V: TRBV6-5
size: -
J: TRBJ1-4
CDR3: CASSLQYNEKLFF
DNA: TGTGCCAGCAGTTTACAGTATAATGAAAAACTGTTTTTT

D: TRBD1
V: TRBV7-8
size: -
J: TRBJ2-7
CDR3: CASTHSTGDRDEQYF
DNA: TGTGCCAGCACCCATTCGACAGGGGATAGGGACGAGCAGTACTTC

D: TRBD1
V: TRBV11-3
size: -
J: TRBJ2-2
CDR3: CASSLGQGFTGELFF
DNA: TGTGCCAGCAGCTTAGGACAGGGATTCACCGGGGAGCTGTTTTTT

D: -
V: TRBV28
size: -
J: TRBJ1-1
CDR3: CASSLRPFEAFF
DNA: TGTGCCAGCAGTTTGCGGCCGTTTGAAGCTTTCTTT

D: TRBD2
V: TRBV28
size: once
J: TRBJ2-3
CDR3: CASSLIPSGETDTQYF
DNA: TGTGCCAGCAGTTTAATCCCAAGCGGGGAGACAGATACGCAGTATTTT

D: -
V: TRBV4-1
size: -
J: TRBJ1-1
CDR3: CASSRPQGRMNTEAFF
DNA: TGCGCCAGCAGCCGACCACAGGGCCGAATGAACACTGAAGCTTTCTTT

D: -
V: TRBV2
size: -
J: TRBJ1-6
CDR3: CASSQMTGGGTPLHF
DNA: TGTGCCAGCAGTCAAATGACAGGCGGAGGAACACCCCTCCACTTT

D: -
V: TRBV27
size: -
J: TRBJ2-5
CDR3: CASSIQGRETQYF
DNA: TGTGCCAGCAGTATACAGGGCAGGGAGACCCAGTACTTC

D: -
V: TRBV5-1
size: -
J: TRBJ2-2
CDR3: CASSLERLANTGELFF
DNA: TGCGCCAGCAGCTTGGAAAGGCTAGCGAACACCGGGGAGCTGTTTTTT

D: -
V: TRBV28
size: -
J: TRBJ1-2
CDR3: CASSSWRIRGYTF
DNA: TGTGCCAGCAGTTCGTGGAGGATCCGCGGCTACACCTTC

D: -
V: TRBV9
size: -
J: TRBJ2-2
CDR3: CASSAPFDTGELFF
DNA: TGTGCCAGCAGCGCCCCCTTTGACACCGGGGAGCTGTTTTTT

D: TRBD2
V: TRBV4-3
size: -
J: TRBJ2-7
CDR3: CASSLGLAGGVEQYF
DNA: TGCGCCAGCAGCCTAGGACTAGCGGGGGGGGTTGAGCAGTACTTC

D: -
V: TRBV5-1
size: -
J: TRBJ2-3
CDR3: CASSSTTDTQYF
DNA: TGCGCCAGCAGCTCTACCACAGATACGCAGTATTTT

D: -
V: TRBV5-4
size: -
J: TRBJ1-2
CDR3: CASTLSSRGGYTF
DNA: TGTGCCAGCACCCTGAGTTCTCGGGGTGGCTACACCTTC

D: -
V: TRBV9
size: -
J: TRBJ1-5
CDR3: CASSVGENSNQPQHF
DNA: TGTGCCAGCAGCGTAGGAGAAAATAGCAATCAGCCCCAGCATTTT

D: TRBD1
V: TRBV18
size: -
J: TRBJ1-1
CDR3: CASSPSGQGEYNTEAFF
DNA: TGTGCCAGCTCACCATCGGGACAGGGAGAGTATAACACTGAAGCTTTCTTT

D: TRBD1
V: TRBV5-6
size: -
J: TRBJ1-4
CDR3: CASSSRQGASEKLFF
DNA: TGTGCCAGCAGCTCCCGACAGGGGGCCTCTGAAAAACTGTTTTTT

D: -
V: TRBV5-4
size: -
J: TRBJ2-3
CDR3: CASSASTSVDTQYF
DNA: TGTGCCAGCAGCGCCTCGACTAGTGTAGATACGCAGTATTTT

D: TRBD1
V: TRBV30
size: -
J: TRBJ1-1
CDR3: CAWAGQRNTEAFF
DNA: TGTGCCTGGGCGGGACAGAGGAACACTGAAGCTTTCTTT

D: -
V: TRBV27
size: -
J: TRBJ2-2
CDR3: CAILLAGELFF
DNA: TGTGCCATCCTCCTTGCCGGGGAGCTGTTTTTT

D: TRBD1
V: TRBV19
size: -
J: TRBJ1-1
CDR3: CASNQGALMNTEAFF
DNA: TGTGCCTCGAACCAGGGGGCTTTAATGAACACTGAAGCTTTCTTT

D: TRBD2
V: TRBV6-5
size: -
J: TRBJ2-1
CDR3: CASSYAGGTYNEQFF
DNA: TGTGCCAGCAGTTACGCGGGGGGGACCTACAATGAGCAGTTCTTC